The 3 T cell receptor beta chains below all came from one sample that was sequenced in a study of blood T cell repertoires in COVID-19. Assay used: immunoSEQ multiplex PCR; TCRdb lists only in-frame clones, some missing. This table has about 87,000 clones, around 87% appearing once. The specimen was peripheral blood. The receptors come from a man in his forties or fifties with acute or convalescent COVID-19.

There are a few counts of this clone. V is TRBV11-2 and J is TRBJ2-1; 9 nucleotides agree with TRBD2. CDR3 length: 16 residues. The germline gives CDR1 SGHAT, CDR2 FQNNGV. V trimming: 4 bases; J trimming: 3 bases; junction bases outside the gene matches: 7. CDR3 sequence reads: CASSYSLAGSYNEQFF. The DNA for the CDR3 is TGTGCCAGCAGCTACTCCCTAGCGGGAAGCTACAATGAGCAGTTCTTC.

V and J are TRBV10-1 and TRBJ2-1; TRBD1 agrees at 8 bases. V was pared by 3 bases and J by 7 bases, with 2 bases of the junction left unmatched. The CDR3 covers 13 residues. The germline gives CDR1 WNHNN, CDR2 SYGVQD (reference sequence). The DNA for the CDR3 is TGCGCCAGCAGTGACAGGGGGCGGAATGAGCAGTTCTTC. This translates into CASSDRGRNEQFF.

J is TRBJ2-5 and V is TRBV28, with D unresolved. Trimming removed 1 base at V and 5 bases at J, with 2 bases between. Germline V gene data show CDR1 as MDHEN and CDR2 as SYDVKM. There are 11 residues in the CDR3. The CDR3 DNA is TGTGCCAGCAGTTTATCTGAGACCCAGTACTTC. The encoded protein is CASSLSETQYF. Drawing the rest from reference TRBV28 and TRBJ2-5, the complete variable domain is DVKVTQSSRYLVKRTGEKVFLECVQDMDHENMFWYRQDPGLGLRLIYFSYDVKMKEKGDIPEGYSVSREKKERFSLILESASTNQTSMYLCASSLSETQYFGPGTRLLVL.